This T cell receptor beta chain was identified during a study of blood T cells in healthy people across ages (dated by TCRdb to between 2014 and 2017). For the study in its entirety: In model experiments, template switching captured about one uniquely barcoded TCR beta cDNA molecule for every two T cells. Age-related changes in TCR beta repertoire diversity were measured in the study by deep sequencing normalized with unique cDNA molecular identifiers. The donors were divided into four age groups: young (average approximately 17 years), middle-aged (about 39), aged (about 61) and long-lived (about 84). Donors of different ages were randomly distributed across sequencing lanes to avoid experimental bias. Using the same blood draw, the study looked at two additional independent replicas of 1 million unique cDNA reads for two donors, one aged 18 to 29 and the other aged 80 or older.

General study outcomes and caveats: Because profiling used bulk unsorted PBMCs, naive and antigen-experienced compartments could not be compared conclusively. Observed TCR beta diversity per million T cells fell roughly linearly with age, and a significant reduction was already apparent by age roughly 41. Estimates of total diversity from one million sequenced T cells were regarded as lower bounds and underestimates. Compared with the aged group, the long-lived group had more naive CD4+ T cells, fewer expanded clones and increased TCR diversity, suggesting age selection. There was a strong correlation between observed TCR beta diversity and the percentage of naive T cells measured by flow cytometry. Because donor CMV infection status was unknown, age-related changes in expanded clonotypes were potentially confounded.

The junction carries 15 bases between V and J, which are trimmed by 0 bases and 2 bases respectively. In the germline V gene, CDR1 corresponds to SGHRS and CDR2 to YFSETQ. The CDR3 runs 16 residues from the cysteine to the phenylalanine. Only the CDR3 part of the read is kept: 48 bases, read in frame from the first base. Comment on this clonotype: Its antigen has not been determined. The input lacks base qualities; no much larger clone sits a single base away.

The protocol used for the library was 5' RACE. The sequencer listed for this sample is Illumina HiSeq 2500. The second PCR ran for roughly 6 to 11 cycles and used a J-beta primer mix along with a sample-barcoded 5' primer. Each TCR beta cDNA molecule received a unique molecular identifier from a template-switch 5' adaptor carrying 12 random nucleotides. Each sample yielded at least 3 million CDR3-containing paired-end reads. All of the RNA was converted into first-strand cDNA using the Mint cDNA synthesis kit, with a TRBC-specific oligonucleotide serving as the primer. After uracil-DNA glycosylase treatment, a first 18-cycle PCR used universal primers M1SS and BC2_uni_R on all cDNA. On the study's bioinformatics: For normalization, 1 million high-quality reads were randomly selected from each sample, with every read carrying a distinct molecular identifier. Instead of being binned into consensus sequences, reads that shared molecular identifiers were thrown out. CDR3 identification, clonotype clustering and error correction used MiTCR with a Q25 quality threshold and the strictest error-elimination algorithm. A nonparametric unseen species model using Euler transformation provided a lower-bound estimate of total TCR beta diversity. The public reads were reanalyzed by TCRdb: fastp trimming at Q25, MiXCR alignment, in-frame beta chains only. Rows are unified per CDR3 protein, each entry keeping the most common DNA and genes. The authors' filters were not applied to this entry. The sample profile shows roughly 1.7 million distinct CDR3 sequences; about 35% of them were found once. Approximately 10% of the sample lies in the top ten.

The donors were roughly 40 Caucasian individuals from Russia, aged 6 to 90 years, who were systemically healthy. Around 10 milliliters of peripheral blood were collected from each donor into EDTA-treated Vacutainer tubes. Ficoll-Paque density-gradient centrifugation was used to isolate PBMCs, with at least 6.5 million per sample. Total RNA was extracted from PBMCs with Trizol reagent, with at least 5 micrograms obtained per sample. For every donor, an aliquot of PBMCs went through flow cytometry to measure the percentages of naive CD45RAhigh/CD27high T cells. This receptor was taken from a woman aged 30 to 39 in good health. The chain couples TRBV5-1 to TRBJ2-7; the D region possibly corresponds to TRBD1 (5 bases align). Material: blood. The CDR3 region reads CASSLEFGRDTYEQYF. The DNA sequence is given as TGCGCCAGCAGCTTGGAATTCGGCAGGGATACCTACGAGCAGTACTTC.